This T cell receptor beta chain was sequenced for a study of shared clonotypes between healthy human individuals. This table comes from immunoSEQ multiplex PCR, and its TCRdb copy is limited to in-frame clones, with some not included. The sample lists about 730,000 clones; about two thirds were seen once. Nashville, Tennessee was home to all donors, who were Caucasian adults. The CDR3 consists of 13 residues. V lost 6 bases to trimming and J lost 4 bases; unmatched junction nucleotides: 0. The germline gives CDR1 MNHEY, CDR2 SMNVEV (reference sequence). The specimen was memory CD4+ T cells sorted from blood. Subset indicated: CD45RA-negative fraction. This TCR was recovered from a woman younger than 45 in good health. The chain has TRBV27 and TRBJ2-2, with 9 bases identical to TRBD1. In DNA, the CDR3 is TGTGCCAGCAGACAGGGGGCCACCGGGGAGCTGTTTTTT. Protein: CASRQGATGELFF.